These T cell receptor beta chains were read from a single sample in a study of T cell repertoires in cytomegalovirus infection. TCRdb processed the reads anew with MiXCR; each CDR3 protein has one entry. The data show roughly 320,000 distinct CDR3 sequences, with more than 8% seen just once and around 4% held by the top ten. The sample consisted of PBMCs. All receptors come from a human donor in good health (CMV status not recorded). Some clones in this sample may be carry-over from other donors' samples. CDR3s include the opening cysteine and the closing phenylalanine or tryptophan. A D gene is named only where the DNA matches it firmly. Some rows mark clone size as missing; the rest say once, few, many or name a class of expanded clone.

d_call,v_call,clone_size,j_call,cdr3_nt,cdr3_aa
TRBD1,TRBV7-8,many,TRBJ1-2,TGTGCCAGCAGCTTAGAACCGGGACAGGGGTTTCGCGGCTACACCTTC,CASSLEPGQGFRGYTF
NA,TRBV7-2,many,TRBJ2-6,TGTGCCAGCAGCAGCCTCAGGACCTCTGGGGCCAACGTCCTGACTTTC,CASSSLRTSGANVLTF
NA,TRBV11-2,few,TRBJ1-5,TGTGCCAGCAGCCTCGTCCTTGGGAGCAATCAGCCCCAGCATTTT,CASSLVLGSNQPQHF
NA,TRBV7-2,many,TRBJ2-3,TGTGCCAGCACCGTTACCCCGAACACAGATACGCAGTATTTT,CASTVTPNTDTQYF
TRBD2,TRBV14,many,TRBJ2-7,TGTGCCAGCAGCCAAGATCGGGTCGGGAGGCACGAGCAGTACTTC,CASSQDRVGRHEQYF
NA,TRBV28,many,TRBJ2-6,TGTGCCAGCAGTTTGGACAGGAGGGGCTCTGGGGCCAACGTCCTGACTTTC,CASSLDRRGSGANVLTF
TRBD1,TRBV27,few,TRBJ1-2,TGTGCCAGCAGTACCGGGACAGTTAGACCTTATGGCTACACCTTC,CASSTGTVRPYGYTF
TRBD2,TRBV7-2,many,TRBJ2-5,TGTGCCAGCGGACCGCGGGGGGACCAAGAGACCCAGTACTTC,CASGPRGDQETQYF
TRBD1,TRBV18,NA,TRBJ2-3,TGTGCCAGCTCACCAACGGACAGGGGGGGACGAAGTACAGATACGCAGTATTTT,CASSPTDRGGRSTDTQYF
NA,TRBV7-2,many,TRBJ2-3,TGTGCCAGCAGCTTAGCCCGTGGCAATACGCAGTATTTT,CASSLARGNTQYF
TRBD2,TRBV6-1,many,TRBJ2-7,TGTGCCTCTGGACTAGCGGGGACATCCTACGAGCAGTACTTC,CASGLAGTSYEQYF
TRBD1,TRBV28,NA,TRBJ1-4,TGTGCCAGCAGTTTAACCAGGGGGCGTGAAAAACTGTTTTTT,CASSLTRGREKLFF
NA,TRBV20-1,NA,TRBJ1-2,TGCAGTGCTATTGACAGACACGCCGGGGGCTACACCTTC,CSAIDRHAGGYTF
TRBD2,TRBV10-3,NA,TRBJ2-5,TGTGCCATCAGTGAACCCTACGGGGGGGAGAGAGCCCAGTACTTC,CAISEPYGGERAQYF
NA,TRBV2,few,TRBJ2-3,TGTGCCAGCAGTGAAGACTTCGCCGCAGATACGCAGTATTTT,CASSEDFAADTQYF